Described below is a single TCR beta chain sequence and its context. What it binds is not known. All donors were healthy HIV-negative adults lacking recent acute infections or vaccinations. The data were obtained in a study of shared clonotypes between healthy human individuals. The assay was immunoSEQ multiplex PCR, and TCRdb's table has in-frame clones only and misses some. Counted here are 2 million to 2.5 million clones, approximately 96% occurring once; the ten biggest clones make up 0.1% to 0.15%. Whole-study results and caveats: Only a few donors were included, so the genetic and exposure-history diversity represented was limited.

The length of the CDR3 is 15 residues. V lost 5 bases and J 0 bases, leaving 13 bases between the germline ends. Germline V CDR1 and CDR2: MNHNS, SASEGT. This sequence joins TRBV6-1 and TRBJ1-2; possibly TRBD1 for D (5 bases). The clonotype originates from a man aged 18-30 years in good health. The sample was naive CD4+ T cells sorted from blood. Noted subset: CD45RA+ positively selected. This chain's CDR3 is CASSSSTVANYGYTF. The CDR3 nucleotides read TGTGCCAGCAGTTCATCGACAGTAGCTAACTATGGCTACACCTTC.